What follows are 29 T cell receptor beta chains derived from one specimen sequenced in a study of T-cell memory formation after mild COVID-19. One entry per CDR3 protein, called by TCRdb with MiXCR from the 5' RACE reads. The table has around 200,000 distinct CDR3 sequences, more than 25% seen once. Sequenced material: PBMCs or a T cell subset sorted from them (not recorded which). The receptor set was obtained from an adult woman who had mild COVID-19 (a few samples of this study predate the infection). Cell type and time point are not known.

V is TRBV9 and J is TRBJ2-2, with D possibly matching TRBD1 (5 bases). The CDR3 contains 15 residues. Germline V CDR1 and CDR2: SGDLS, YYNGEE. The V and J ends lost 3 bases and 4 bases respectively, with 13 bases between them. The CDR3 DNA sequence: TGTGCCAGCAGCGACGACAGCTTGGGCACCGGGGAGCTGTTTTTT. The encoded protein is CASSDDSLGTGELFF.

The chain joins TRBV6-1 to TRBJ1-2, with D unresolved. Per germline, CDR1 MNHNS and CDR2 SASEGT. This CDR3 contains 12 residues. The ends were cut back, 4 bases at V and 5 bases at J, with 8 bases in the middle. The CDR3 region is CASSARTYGYTF. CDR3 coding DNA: TGTGCCAGCAGTGCCCGGACTTATGGCTACACCTTC.

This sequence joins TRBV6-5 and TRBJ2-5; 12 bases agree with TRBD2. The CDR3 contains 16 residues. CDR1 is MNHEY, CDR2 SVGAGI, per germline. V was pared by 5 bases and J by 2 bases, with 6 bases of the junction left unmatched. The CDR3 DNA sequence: TGTGCCAGCAGTACCACTAGCGGGAGGAGTCAAGAGACCCAGTACTTC. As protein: CASSTTSGRSQETQYF.

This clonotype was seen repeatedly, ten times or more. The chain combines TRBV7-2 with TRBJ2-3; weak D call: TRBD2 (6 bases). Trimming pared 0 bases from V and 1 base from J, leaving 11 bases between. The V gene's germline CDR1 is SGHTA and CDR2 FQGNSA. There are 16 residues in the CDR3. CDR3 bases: TGTGCCAGCAGCTTAGCGGTGGGAGGAGGCACAGATACGCAGTATTTT. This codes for CASSLAVGGGTDTQYF.

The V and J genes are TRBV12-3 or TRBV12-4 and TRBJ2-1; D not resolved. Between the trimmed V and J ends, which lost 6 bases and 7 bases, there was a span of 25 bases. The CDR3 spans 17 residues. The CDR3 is CASSGFVGQMASNEQFF. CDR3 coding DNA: TGTGCCAGCAGCGGGTTTGTTGGGCAGATGGCTAGTAATGAGCAGTTCTTC.

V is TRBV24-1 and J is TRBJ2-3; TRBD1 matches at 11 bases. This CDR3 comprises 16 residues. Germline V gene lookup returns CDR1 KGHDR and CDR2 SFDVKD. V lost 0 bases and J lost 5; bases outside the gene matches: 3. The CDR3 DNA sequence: TGTGCCACCAGTGATTTGCAGGGACAGGGGGGAGATACGCAGTATTTT. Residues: CATSDLQGQGGDTQYF.

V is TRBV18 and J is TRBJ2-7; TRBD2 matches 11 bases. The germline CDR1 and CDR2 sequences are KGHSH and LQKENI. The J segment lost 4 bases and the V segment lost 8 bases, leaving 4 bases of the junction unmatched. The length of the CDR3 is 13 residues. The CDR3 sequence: CASRGTSGYEQYF. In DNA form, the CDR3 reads TGTGCCAGCCGCGGGACTAGCGGATACGAGCAGTACTTC.

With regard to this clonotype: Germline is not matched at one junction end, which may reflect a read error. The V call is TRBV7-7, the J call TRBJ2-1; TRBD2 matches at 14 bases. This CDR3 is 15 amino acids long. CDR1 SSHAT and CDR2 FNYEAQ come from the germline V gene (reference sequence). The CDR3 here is CASSPGLAGVREQFF. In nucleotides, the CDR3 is TGTGCTAGCAGCCCGGGACTAGCGGGAGTTAGGGAGCAGTTCTTC.

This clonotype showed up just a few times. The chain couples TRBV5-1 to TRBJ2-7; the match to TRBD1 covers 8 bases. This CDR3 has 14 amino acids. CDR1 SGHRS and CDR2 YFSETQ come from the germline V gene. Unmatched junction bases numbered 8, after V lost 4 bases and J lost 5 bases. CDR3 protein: CASSAGQGINEQYF. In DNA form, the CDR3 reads TGCGCCAGCAGCGCCGGACAGGGAATCAACGAGCAGTACTTC.

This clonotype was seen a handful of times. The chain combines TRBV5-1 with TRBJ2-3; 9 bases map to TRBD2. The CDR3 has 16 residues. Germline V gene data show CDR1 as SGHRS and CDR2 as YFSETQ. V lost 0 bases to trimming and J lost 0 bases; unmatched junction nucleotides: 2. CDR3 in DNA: TGCGCCAGCAGCTTGGATCTAGCGGGGAGCACAGATACGCAGTATTTT. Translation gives CASSLDLAGSTDTQYF.

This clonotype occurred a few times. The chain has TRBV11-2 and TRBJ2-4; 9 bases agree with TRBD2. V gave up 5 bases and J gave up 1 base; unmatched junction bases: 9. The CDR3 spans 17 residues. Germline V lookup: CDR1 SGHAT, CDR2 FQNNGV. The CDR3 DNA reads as TGTGCCAGCAGCCATCTTAGCGGGGGACCCGCCAAAAACATTCAGTACTTC. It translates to CASSHLSGGPAKNIQYF.

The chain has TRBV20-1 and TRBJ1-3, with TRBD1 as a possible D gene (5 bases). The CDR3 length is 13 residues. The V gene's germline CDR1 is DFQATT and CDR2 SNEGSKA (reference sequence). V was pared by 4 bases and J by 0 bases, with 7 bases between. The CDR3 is CSATQGSGNTIYF. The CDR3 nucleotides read TGCAGTGCTACGCAGGGCTCTGGAAACACCATATATTTT.

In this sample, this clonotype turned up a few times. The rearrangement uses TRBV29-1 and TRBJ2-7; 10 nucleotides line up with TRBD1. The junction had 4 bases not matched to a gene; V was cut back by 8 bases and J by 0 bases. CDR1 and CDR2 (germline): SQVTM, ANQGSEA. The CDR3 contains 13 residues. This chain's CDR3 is CSSRTGGSYEQYF. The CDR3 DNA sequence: TGCAGCTCCCGGACAGGGGGCTCCTACGAGCAGTACTTC.

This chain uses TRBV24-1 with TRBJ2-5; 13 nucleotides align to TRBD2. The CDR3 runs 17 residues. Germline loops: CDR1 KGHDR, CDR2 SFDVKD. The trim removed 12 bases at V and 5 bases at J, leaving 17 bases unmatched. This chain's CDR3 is CAGRDHTSGGALETQYF. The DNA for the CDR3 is TGTGCCGGACGGGACCACACTAGCGGGGGGGCATTGGAGACCCAGTACTTC.

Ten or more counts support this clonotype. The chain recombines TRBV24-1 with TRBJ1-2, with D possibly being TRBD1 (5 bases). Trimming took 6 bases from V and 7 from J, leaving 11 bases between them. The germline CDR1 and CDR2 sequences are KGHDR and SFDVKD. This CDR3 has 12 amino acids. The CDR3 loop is CATSRQGFGYTF. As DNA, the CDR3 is TGTGCCACCAGTCGCCAGGGTTTTGGCTACACCTTC.

This CDR3 reads CASSEVAGVAGNEQFF. The DNA for the CDR3 is TGTGCCAGCAGCGAGGTAGCGGGAGTAGCGGGCAATGAGCAGTTCTTC. This chain connects TRBV7-2 to TRBJ2-1; 9 nucleotides agree with TRBD2. The CDR3 spans 16 residues. V lost 5 bases to trimming and J lost 6 bases; unmatched junction nucleotides: 11. Germline V gene data show CDR1 as SGHTA and CDR2 as FQGNSA.

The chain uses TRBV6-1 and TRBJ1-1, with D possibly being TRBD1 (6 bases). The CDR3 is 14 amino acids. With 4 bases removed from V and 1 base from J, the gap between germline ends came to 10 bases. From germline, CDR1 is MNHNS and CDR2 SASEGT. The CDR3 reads CASSVTGPNTEAFF. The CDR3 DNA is TGTGCCAGCAGTGTGACAGGTCCGAACACTGAAGCTTTCTTT.

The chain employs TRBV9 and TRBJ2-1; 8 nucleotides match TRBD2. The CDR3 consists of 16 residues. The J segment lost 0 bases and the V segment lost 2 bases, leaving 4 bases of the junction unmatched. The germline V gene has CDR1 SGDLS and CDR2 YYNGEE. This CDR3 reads CASSVTSGSSYNEQFF. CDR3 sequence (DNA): TGTGCCAGCAGCGTCACTAGCGGCAGCTCCTACAATGAGCAGTTCTTC.

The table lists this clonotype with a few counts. CDR3 in DNA: TGTGCCAGCAGCGAGGGCCCCGGCGGCTACGAGCAGTACTTC. Protein sequence: CASSEGPGGYEQYF. J is TRBJ2-7 and V is TRBV7-9, with D possibly TRBD2 on 5 matching bases. Trimming left V 5 bases short and J 3 bases short, with 14 bases between. There are 14 residues in the CDR3. The V gene's germline CDR1 is SEHNR and CDR2 FQNEAQ (reference sequence). The full variable domain, rest sourced from reference TRBV7-9 and TRBJ2-7, is DTGVSQNPRHKITKRGQNVTFRCDPISEHNRLYWYRQTLGQGPEFLTYFQNEAQLEKSRLLSDRFSAERPKGSFSTLEIQRTEQGDSAMYLCASSEGPGGYEQYFGPGTRLTVT.

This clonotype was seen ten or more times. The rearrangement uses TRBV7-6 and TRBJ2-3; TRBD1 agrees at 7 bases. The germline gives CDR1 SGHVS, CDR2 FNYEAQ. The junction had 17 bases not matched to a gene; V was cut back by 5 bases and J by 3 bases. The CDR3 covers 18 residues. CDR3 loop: CASSLGGAGGFWTDTQYF. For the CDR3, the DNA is TGTGCCAGCAGCCTCGGTGGTGCAGGGGGTTTTTGGACAGATACGCAGTATTTT.

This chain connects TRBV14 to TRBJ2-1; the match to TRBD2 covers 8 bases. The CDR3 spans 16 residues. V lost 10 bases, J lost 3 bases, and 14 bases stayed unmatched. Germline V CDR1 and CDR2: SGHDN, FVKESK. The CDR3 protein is CATTPRAGAFYNEQFF. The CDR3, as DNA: TGTGCCACCACACCGCGAGCGGGGGCCTTCTACAATGAGCAGTTCTTC.

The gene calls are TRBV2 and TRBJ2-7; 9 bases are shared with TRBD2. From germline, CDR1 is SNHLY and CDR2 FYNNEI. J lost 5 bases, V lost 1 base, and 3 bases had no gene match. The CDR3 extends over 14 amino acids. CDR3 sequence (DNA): TGTGCCAGCAGTGAAGGTGCTAGCGGGGACGAGCAGTACTTC. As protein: CASSEGASGDEQYF.

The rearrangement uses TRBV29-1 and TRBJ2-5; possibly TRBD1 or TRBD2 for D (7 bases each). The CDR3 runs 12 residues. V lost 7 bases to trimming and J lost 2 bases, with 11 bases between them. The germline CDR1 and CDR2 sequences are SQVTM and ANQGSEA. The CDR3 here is CSGEGQQETQYF. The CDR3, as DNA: TGCAGCGGGGAGGGACAGCAAGAGACCCAGTACTTC.

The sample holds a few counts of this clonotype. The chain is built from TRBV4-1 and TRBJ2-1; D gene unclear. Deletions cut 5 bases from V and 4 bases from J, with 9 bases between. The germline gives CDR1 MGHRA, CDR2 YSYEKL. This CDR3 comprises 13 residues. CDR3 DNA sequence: TGCGCCAGCAGCGAAAACACATACAATGAGCAGTTCTTC. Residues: CASSENTYNEQFF.

CDR3 nucleotides: TGTGCCAGCAGCTCTAGGGCGACGGAGATTAGCACAGATACGCAGTATTTT. It encodes CASSSRATEISTDTQYF. The chain combines TRBV7-8 with TRBJ2-3; D is unresolved. The length of the CDR3 is 17 residues. Germline values: CDR1 SGHVS, CDR2 FQNEAQ. V dropped 4 bases and J dropped 0 bases, with 17 bases sitting between them.

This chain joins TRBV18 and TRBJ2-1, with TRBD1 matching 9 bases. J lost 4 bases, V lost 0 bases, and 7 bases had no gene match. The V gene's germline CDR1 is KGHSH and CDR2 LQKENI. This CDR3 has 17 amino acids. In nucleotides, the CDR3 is TGTGCCAGCTCACCACCGAACAGGGGGCATAGGTACAATGAGCAGTTCTTC. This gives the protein CASSPPNRGHRYNEQFF.

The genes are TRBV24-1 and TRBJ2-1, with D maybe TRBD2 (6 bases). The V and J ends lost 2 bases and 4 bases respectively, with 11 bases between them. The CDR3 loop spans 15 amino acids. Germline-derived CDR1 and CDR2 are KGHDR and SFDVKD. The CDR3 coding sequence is TGTGCCACCAGTGATTCGACTAGATTGTACAATGAGCAGTTCTTC. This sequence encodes CATSDSTRLYNEQFF.

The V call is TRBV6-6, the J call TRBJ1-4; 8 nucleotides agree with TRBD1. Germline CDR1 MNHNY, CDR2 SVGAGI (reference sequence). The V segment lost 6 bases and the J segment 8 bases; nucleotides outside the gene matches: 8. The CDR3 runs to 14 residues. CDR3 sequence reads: CASSRTGSFEKLFF. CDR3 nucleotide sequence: TGTGCCAGCAGCCGGACAGGGAGTTTCGAAAAACTGTTTTTT.

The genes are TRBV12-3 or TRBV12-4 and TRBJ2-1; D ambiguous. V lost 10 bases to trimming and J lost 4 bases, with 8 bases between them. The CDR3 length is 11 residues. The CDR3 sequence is CATLEYNEQFF. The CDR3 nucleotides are TGTGCCACCCTAGAATACAATGAGCAGTTCTTC.